Included here is one T cell receptor beta chain sequence, with context. This clonotype was detected many times. What antigen it recognizes has not been identified. Base qualities are not at hand, and no much larger clone is one base apart. cDNA was synthesized by template-switch 5'RACE using a primer carrying a 10-nucleotide random unique molecular identifier by which each TCR transcript was tagged. Every sequencing run covered 15-18 subjects and yielded more than 170 million TCR-beta sequences. The RNeasy kit was used for extraction of total RNA. The KAPA Real-time Library Amplification kit was used to amplify TCR-beta VDJ regions with primers for the TCR constant region and the 5'RACE anchor. Sample indexes and Illumina adaptors were added in a first PCR, after which library yield was increased in a second PCR. After purification with Ampure beads, the TCR product of roughly 650 bp was size-selected on a 2% E-gel SizeSelection system. Before pooling, library quality was assessed on a Bioanalyzer, concentration was determined with Qubit, and library quantification was performed with the Kapa Library Quantification kit. Paired-end 2 x 150 bp sequencing of the libraries was performed on an Illumina HiSeq 2500. To increase sequence diversity, about 23-32% phiX was spiked into each library pool. As for how the authors treated the data: Quality-filtered reads were processed with the UMI-based MiGEC pipeline, and over 75% of raw TCR sequences were removed by the MiGEC pipeline during error correction. VDJ genes were aligned to IMGT germline references, and each clonotype was defined by a unique CDR3 amino acid sequence together with V-J genes. Clonal expansion, Shannon diversity and CDR3 relatedness were evaluated with VDJtools (CalcPairwiseDistances, ClusterSamples), while phylogenetic trees were built in CLCbio workbench. Expanded clones were defined as having at least 8 unique UMIs, based on coefficient-of-variation modelling across technical triplicates. The raw public data were reprocessed by TCRdb itself: fastp quality trimming at Q25, MiXCR clonotype calling, in-frame beta chains only. Entries are consolidated by CDR3 protein sequence, retaining the most common genes and DNA. These V and J calls rely on TCRdb rather than the paper's analysis. The sample table shows roughly 100,000 distinct CDR3 sequences, and 10% to 13% are seen once. The ten largest clonotypes hold approximately 3.3% of the sample.

The sample originates from a study of neurological immune-mediated disorders (dated by TCRdb to between 2018 and 2021). Turning to the overall study: Using UMI-based sequencing, the study compared peripheral blood TCR-beta repertoires from patients with HTLV-I-associated myelopathy (HAM/TSP), patients with multiple sclerosis, and healthy controls. The approximately 110 TCR-beta libraries covered PBMC samples along with longitudinal samples, technical triplicates, and paired sorted CD4+ and CD8+ T-cell subsets. Longitudinal HAM/TSP and healthy donors had 3 time-points each (3-40 month intervals). The cohort included about 70 subjects: approximately 14 with HAM/TSP, some 35 with multiple sclerosis, and approximately 20 healthy controls.

CDR1 and CDR2 (MNHNS, SASEGT) derive from the germline V gene. The V and J ends are trimmed by 11 bases and 2 bases, leaving 16 bases between them. The CDR3 goes from the cysteine to the phenylalanine over 14 residues. CDR3 DNA is the only sequence kept; it has 42 bases, read in frame from the first base. The investigation overall reported the following: TCR clonal expansion was highest in HAM/TSP patients and lowest in MS patients, with MS patients falling below even healthy controls. Across subjects, expanded clones never shared an identical CDR3 amino acid sequence, which suggests that the TCR-beta repertoires in every group were private.

Explained via the paper, the time point label denotes: longitudinal time-point 3. Unsorted PBMC libraries were generated from 2 million PBMCs stored in RNAlater at -80 °C until RNA extraction. Peripheral blood was subjected to Ficoll-Hypaque density gradient centrifugation to isolate PBMCs, which were then cryopreserved in liquid nitrogen. The specimen sequenced was PBMCs. In this chain, TRBV6-1 is recombined with TRBJ2-1; a weak D assignment points to TRBD1 (6 bases agree). The source is a female donor with HTLV-1-associated myelopathy (HAM/TSP). The sequenced DNA: TGTGCCGTCCTTCAGGGGACCGCCTACAATGAGCAGTTCTTC. It codes for CAVLQGTAYNEQFF.